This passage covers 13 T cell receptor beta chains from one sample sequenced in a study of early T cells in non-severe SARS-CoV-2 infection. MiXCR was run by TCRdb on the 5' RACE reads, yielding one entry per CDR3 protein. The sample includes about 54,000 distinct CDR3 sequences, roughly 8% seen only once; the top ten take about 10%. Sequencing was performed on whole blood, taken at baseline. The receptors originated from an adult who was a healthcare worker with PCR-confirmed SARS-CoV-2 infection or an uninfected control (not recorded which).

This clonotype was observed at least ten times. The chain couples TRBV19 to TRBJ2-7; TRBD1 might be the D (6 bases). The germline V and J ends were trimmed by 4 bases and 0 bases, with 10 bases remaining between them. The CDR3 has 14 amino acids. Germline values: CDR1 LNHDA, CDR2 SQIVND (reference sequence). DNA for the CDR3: TGTGCCAGTAGTACAACAGGGATCTCCTACGAGCAGTACTTC. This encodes CASSTTGISYEQYF.

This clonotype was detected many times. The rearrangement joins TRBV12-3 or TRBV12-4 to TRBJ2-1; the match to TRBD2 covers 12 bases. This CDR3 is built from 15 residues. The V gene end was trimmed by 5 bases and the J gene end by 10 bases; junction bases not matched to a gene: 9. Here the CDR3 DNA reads TGTGCCAGCAGTCACTCGACTAGCGGGAGTAAAGAGCAGTTCTTC. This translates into CASSHSTSGSKEQFF.

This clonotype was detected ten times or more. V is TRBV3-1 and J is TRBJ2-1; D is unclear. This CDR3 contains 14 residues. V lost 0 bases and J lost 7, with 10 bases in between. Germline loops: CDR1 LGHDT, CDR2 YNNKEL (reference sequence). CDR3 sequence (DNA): TGTGCCAGCAGCCAAGAGGGGTCCTGGAATGAGCAGTTCTTC. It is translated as CASSQEGSWNEQFF.

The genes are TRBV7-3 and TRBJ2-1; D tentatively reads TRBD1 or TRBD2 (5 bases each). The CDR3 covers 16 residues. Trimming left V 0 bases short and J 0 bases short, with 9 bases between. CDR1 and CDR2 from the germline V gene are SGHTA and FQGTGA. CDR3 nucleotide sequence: TGTGCCAGCAGCTTAACTGGGGGTAGCTCCTACAATGAGCAGTTCTTC. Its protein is CASSLTGGSSYNEQFF.

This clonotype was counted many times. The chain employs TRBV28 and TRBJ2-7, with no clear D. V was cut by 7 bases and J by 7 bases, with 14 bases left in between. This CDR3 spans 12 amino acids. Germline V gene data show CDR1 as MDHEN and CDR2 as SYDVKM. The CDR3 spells CASKPSAFEQYF. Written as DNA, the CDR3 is TGTGCCAGCAAGCCCTCTGCTTTTGAGCAGTACTTC.

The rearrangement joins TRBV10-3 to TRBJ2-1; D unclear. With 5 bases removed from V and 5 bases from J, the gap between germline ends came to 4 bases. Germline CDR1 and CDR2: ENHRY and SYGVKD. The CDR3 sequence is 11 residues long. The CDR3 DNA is TGTGCCATCAGTCCGAACAATGAGCAGTTCTTC. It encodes CAISPNNEQFF.

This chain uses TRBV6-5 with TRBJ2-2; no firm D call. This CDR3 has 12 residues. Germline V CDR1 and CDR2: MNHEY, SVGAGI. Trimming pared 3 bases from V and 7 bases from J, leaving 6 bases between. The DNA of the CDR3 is TGTGCCAGCAGTTATCCAAGCGGGGAGCTGTTTTTT. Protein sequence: CASSYPSGELFF.

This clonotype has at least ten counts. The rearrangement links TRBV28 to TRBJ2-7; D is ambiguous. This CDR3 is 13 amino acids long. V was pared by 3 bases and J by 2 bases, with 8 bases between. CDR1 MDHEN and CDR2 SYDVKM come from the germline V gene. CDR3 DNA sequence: TGTGCCAGCAGTTTGCCTACCGCCTACGAGCAGTACTTC. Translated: CASSLPTAYEQYF.

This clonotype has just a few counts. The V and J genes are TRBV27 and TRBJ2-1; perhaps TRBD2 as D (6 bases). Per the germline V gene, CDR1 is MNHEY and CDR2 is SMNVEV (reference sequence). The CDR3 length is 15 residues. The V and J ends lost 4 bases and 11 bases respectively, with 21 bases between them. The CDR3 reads CASSSTEPLAAKQFF. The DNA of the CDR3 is TGTGCCAGCAGTTCGACCGAACCACTAGCCGCCAAGCAGTTCTTC.

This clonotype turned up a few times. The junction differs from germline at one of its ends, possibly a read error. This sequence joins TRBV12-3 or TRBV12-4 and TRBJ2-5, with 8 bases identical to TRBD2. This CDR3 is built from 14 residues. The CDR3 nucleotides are TGTGCCAGCAGTTTATTTCCCCCAGGGACTAGTTTAACCTTC. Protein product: CASSLFPPGTSLTF.

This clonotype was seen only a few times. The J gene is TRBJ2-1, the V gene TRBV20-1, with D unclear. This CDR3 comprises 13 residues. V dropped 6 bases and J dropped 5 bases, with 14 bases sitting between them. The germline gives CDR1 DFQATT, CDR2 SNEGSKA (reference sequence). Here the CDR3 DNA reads TGCAGTGCATCGCCCACGTCCCACAATGAGCAGTTCTTC. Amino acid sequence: CSASPTSHNEQFF.

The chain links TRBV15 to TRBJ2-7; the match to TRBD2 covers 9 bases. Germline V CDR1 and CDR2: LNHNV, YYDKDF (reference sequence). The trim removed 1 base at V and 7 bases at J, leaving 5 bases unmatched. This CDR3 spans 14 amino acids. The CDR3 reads CATSRGREGREQYF. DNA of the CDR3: TGTGCCACCAGCAGAGGGCGGGAGGGCCGTGAGCAGTACTTC.

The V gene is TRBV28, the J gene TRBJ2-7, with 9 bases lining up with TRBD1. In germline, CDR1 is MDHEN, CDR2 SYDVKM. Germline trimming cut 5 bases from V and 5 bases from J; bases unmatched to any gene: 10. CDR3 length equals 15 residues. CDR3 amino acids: CASSISTGGLNEQYF. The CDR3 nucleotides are TGTGCCAGCAGTATTTCGACAGGGGGATTGAACGAGCAGTACTTC.